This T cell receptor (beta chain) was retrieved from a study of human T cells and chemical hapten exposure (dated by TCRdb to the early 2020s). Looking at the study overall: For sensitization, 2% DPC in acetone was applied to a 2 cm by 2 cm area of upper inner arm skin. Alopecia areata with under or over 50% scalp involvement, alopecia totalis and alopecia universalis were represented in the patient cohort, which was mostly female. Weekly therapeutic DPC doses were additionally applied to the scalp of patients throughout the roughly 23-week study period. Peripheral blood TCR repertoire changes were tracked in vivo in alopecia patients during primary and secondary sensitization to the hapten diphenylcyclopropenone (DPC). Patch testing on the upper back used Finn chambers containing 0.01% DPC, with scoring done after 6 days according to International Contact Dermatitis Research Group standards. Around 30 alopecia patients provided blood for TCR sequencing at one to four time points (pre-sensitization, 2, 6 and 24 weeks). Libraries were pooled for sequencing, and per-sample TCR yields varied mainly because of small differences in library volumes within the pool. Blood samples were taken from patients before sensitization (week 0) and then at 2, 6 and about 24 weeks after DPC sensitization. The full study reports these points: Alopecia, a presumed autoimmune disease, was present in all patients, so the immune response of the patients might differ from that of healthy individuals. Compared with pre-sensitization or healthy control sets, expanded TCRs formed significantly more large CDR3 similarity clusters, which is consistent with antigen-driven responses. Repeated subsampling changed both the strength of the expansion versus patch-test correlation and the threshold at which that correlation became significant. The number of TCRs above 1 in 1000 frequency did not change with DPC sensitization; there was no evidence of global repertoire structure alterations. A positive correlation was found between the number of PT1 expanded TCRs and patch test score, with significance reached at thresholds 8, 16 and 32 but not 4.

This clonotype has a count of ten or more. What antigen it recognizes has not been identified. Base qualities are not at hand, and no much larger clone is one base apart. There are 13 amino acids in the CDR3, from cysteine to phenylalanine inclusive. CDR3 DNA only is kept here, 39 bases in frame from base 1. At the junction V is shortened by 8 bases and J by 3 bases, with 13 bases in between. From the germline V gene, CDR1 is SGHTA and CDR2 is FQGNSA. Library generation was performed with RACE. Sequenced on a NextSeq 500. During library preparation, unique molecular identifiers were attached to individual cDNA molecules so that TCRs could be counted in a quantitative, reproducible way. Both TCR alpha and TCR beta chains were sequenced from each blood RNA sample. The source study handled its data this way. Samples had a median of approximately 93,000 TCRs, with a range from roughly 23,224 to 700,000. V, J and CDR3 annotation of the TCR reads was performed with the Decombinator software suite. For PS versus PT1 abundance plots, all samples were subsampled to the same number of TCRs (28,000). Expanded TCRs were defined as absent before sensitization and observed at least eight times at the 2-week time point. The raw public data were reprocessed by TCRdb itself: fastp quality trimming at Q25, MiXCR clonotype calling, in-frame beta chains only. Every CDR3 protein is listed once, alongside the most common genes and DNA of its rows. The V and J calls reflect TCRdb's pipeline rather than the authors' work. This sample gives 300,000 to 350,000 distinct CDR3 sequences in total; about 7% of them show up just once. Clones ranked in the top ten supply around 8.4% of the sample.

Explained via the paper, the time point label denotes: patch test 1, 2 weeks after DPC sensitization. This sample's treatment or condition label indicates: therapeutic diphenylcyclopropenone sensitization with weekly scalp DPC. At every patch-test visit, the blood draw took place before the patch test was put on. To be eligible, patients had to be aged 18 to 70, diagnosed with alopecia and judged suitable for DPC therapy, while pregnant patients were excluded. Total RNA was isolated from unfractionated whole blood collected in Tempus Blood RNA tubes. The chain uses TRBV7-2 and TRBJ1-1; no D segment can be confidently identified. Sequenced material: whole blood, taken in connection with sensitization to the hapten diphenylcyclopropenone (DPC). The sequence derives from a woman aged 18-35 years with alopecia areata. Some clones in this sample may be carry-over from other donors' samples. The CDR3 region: CASLRTGYTEAFF. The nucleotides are TGTGCCAGCTTAAGGACGGGCTACACTGAAGCTTTCTTT. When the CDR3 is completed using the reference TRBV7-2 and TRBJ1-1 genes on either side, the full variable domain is GAGVSQSPSNKVTEKGKDVELRCDPISGHTALYWYRQSLGQGLEFLIYFQGNSAPDKSGLPSDRFSAERTGGSVSTLTIQRTQQEDSAVYLCASLRTGYTEAFFGQGTRLTVV.